This T cell receptor beta chain was obtained from a study of human T cells and chemical hapten exposure (dated by TCRdb to the early 2020s). Regarding the complete study: For sensitization, 2% DPC in acetone was applied to a 2 cm by 2 cm area of upper inner arm skin. Throughout the study period of roughly 24 weeks, patients also received therapeutic DPC doses to the scalp every week. Patch testing on the upper back used Finn chambers containing 0.01% DPC, with scoring done after 6 days according to International Contact Dermatitis Research Group standards. Alopecia areata with under or over 50% scalp involvement, alopecia totalis and alopecia universalis were represented in the patient cohort, which was mostly female. The libraries were sequenced as a pool, and the TCR yield per sample differed mostly because of small variations in library volumes within the pool. The study tracked peripheral blood TCR repertoire changes in vivo during primary and secondary sensitization to the hapten diphenylcyclopropenone (DPC) in alopecia patients. Blood samples were taken from patients before sensitization (week 0) and then at 2, 6 and about 24 weeks after DPC sensitization. Blood for TCR sequencing was provided by twenty-nine alopecia patients at one to four time points (pre-sensitization, 2, 6 and 24 weeks).

Overall results and qualifications from the work: No change with DPC sensitization was found in the number of TCRs above 1 in 1000 frequency, and no evidence of global repertoire structure alterations was found. Compared with pre-sensitization or healthy control sets, expanded TCRs formed significantly more large CDR3 similarity clusters, which is consistent with antigen-driven responses. Patch test score was positively correlated with the number of PT1 expanded TCRs, with significance at thresholds 8, 16 and 32 but not at 4. After repeated subsampling, changes were observed in the strength of the expansion versus patch-test correlation and in the threshold at which the correlation became significant. All patients had alopecia, a presumed autoimmune disease, so their immune response might differ from that of healthy individuals.

Library creation used RACE. Sequencer: NextSeq 500. During library preparation, unique molecular identifiers were attached to individual cDNA molecules so that TCRs could be counted in a quantitative, reproducible way. Both TCR alpha and TCR beta chains were sequenced from each blood RNA sample. The study's own analysis went as follows. A median of roughly 100,000 TCRs per sample was observed, with a range of roughly 20,000 to 750,000. The Decombinator software suite was used to annotate V, J and CDR3 in the TCR reads. For the PS versus PT1 abundance plots, all samples were subsampled to the same number of TCRs (28,000). Expanded TCRs were defined as absent before sensitization and observed at least eight times at the 2-week time point. TCRdb reprocessed the public reads (quality trimming at Q25 with fastp, clone calling with MiXCR) and kept in-frame beta chains. Every entry covers one CDR3 protein and lists the most common genes and DNA from its rows. The V and J calls follow TCRdb's processing rather than the paper's. Counted in this sample were roughly 82,000 distinct CDR3 sequences; 12% of them appeared once. The ten largest clonotypes hold about 4% of the sample.

This clonotype was observed many times. Its antigen is currently not known. Base qualities are not provided; no much larger clone lies one nucleotide away. The time point tag for this specimen amounts to: patch test 1, 2 weeks after DPC sensitization. The meaning of the sample's treatment or condition label: therapeutic diphenylcyclopropenone sensitization with weekly scalp DPC. At every patch-test visit, the blood draw took place before the patch test was put on. Eligible patients were aged 18 to 70, diagnosed with alopecia, deemed suitable for DPC therapy, and excluded if pregnant. Total RNA was extracted from unfractionated whole blood collected in Tempus Blood RNA tubes. Ends trimmed: V by 4 bases, J by 6 bases; bases unmatched to a gene: 13. The CDR3 measures 16 amino acids from cysteine to phenylalanine. Just CDR3 DNA is preserved here, 48 bases in frame from base 1. From a lookup of the germline V gene, CDR1 and CDR2 are SGHVS and FNYEAQ.

This receptor was identified in a woman in her fifties or sixties with alopecia areata. Some clones in this sample may be carry-over from other donors' samples. Here the sequenced sample was whole blood, taken in connection with sensitization to the hapten diphenylcyclopropenone (DPC). The sequence links TRBV7-6 to TRBJ2-5; TRBD1 matches 8 bases in the middle. The CDR3 region has the sequence CASSSPLGQGRKTQYF. The base sequence is TGTGCCAGCAGCTCCCCCCTTGGACAGGGAAGAAAGACCCAGTACTTC.